A few counts support the clone carrying this T cell receptor (beta chain). This sample was included in a study of blood T cell repertoires in COVID-19. Germline V gives CDR1 MNHEY, CDR2 SMNVEV (reference sequence). Trimming stripped 1 base from V and 8 bases from J, with 15 bases between. This CDR3 comprises 16 residues. The assay was immunoSEQ multiplex PCR, and TCRdb's table has in-frame clones only and misses some. In the table there are about 80,000 clones, 84% of which are singletons. The sample taken for sequencing was peripheral blood. The chain couples TRBV27 to TRBJ1-6; TRBD1 might be the D (5 bases). The source of this sequence is a middle-aged man with acute or convalescent COVID-19. CDR3 sequence: CASSLWSTGLDSPLHF. CDR3 coding DNA: TGTGCCAGCAGTTTATGGTCAACAGGCTTAGATTCACCCCTCCACTTT.